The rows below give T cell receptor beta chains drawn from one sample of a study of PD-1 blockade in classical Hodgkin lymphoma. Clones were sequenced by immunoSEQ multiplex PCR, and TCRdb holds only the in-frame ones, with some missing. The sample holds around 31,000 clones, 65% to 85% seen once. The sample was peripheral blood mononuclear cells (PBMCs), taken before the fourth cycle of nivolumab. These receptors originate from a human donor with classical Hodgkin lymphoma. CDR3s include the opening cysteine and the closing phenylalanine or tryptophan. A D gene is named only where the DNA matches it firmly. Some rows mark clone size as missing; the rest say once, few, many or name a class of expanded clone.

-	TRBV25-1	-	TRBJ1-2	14	CASSWDGEGYGYTF	TGTGCCAGCTCCTGGGACGGCGAGGGCTATGGCTACACCTTC
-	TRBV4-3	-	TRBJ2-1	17	CASSHNRDGSSYNEQFF	TGCGCCAGCAGCCATAACCGGGACGGAAGCTCCTACAATGAGCAGTTCTTC
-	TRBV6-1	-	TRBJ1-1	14	CASSRQTLNTEAFF	TGTGCCAGCAGCCGGCAGACCCTGAACACTGAAGCTTTCTTT
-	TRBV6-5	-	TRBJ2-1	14	CATQPNWGYNEQFF	TGTGCCACACAGCCCAACTGGGGCTACAATGAGCAGTTCTTC
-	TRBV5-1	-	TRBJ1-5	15	CASSLGGYSNQPQHF	TGCGCCAGCAGCTTGGGGGGTTATAGCAATCAGCCCCAGCATTTT
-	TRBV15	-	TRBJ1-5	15	CATSRGQYSNQPQHF	TGTGCCACCAGCCGCGGACAGTATAGCAATCAGCCCCAGCATTTT
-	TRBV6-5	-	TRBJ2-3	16	CASSYSPGATTDTQYF	TGTGCCAGCAGTTACTCGCCAGGAGCCACGACAGATACGCAGTATTTT
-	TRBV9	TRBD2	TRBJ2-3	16	CASSVGVAGGTDTQYF	TGTGCCAGCAGCGTAGGGGTAGCGGGGGGCACAGATACGCAGTATTTT
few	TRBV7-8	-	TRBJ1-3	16	CASSLPRDNSGNTIYF	TGTGCCAGCAGCTTACCCCGGGACAACTCTGGAAACACCATATATTTT
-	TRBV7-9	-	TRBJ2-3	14	CASSPDLNTDTQYF	TGTGCCAGCAGCCCGGACTTGAACACAGATACGCAGTATTTT
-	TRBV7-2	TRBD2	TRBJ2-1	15	CASSQTSGRGNEQFF	TGTGCCAGCAGCCAAACTAGCGGGAGGGGTAATGAGCAGTTCTTC
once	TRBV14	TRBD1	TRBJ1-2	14	CASSRDRGIIGYTF	TGTGCCAGCAGCCGAGACAGGGGCATTATTGGCTACACCTTC
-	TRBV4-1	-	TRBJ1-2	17	CASSQSRGGSSELGYTF	TGCGCCAGCAGCCAATCGCGGGGGGGGTCTTCGGAACTTGGCTACACCTTC
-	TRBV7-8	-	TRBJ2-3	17	CASSLRRSLGSTDTQYF	TGTGCCAGCAGCTTACGCCGCTCTCTAGGCAGCACAGATACGCAGTATTTT
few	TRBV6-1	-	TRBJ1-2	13	CASSETANYGYTF	TGTGCCAGCAGTGAAACAGCTAACTATGGCTACACCTTC
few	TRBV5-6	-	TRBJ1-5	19	CASSLGGAGGAHSNQPQHF	TGTGCCAGCAGCCTAGGCGGGGCAGGCGGTGCCCATAGCAATCAGCCCCAGCATTTT
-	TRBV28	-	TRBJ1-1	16	CASSLDFGGLDTEAFF	TGTGCCAGCAGTTTGGATTTTGGAGGGCTGGACACTGAAGCTTTCTTT
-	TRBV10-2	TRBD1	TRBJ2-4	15	CASRRQGLNKNIQYF	TGCGCCAGCAGGAGACAGGGCCTAAACAAAAACATTCAGTACTTC
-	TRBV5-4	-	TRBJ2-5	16	CASSLERVYVGETQYF	TGTGCCAGCAGCTTGGAAAGGGTTTATGTGGGAGAGACCCAGTACTTC
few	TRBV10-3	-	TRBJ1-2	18	CAISESPGTSTANYGYTF	TGTGCCATCAGTGAGTCCCCCGGGACCTCGACTGCGAACTATGGCTACACCTTC
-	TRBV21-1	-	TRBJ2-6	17	CASSQWTYSSGANVLTF	TGTGCCAGCAGCCAATGGACCTATAGCTCTGGGGCCAACGTCCTGACTTTC
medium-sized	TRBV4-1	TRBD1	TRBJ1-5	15	CASSQTGTSNQPQHF	TGCGCCAGCAGCCAGACAGGGACGAGCAATCAGCCCCAGCATTTT
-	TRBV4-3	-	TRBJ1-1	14	CASSRYTGNTEAFF	TGCGCCAGCAGCCGATACACAGGGAACACTGAAGCTTTCTTT
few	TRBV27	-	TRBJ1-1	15	CASSLLGATNTEAFF	TGTGCCAGCAGTTTACTGGGGGCAACAAACACTGAAGCTTTCTTT
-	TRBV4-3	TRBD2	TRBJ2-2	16	CASSQRLAGDTGELFF	TGCGCCAGCAGCCAACGACTAGCGGGAGACACCGGGGAGCTGTTTTTT
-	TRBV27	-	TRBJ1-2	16	CASSPHPRGPPGGYTF	TGTGCCAGCAGTCCACACCCCAGGGGCCCCCCGGGTGGCTACACCTTC
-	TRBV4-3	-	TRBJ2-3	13	CASSQAQLDTQYF	TGCGCCAGCAGCCAAGCCCAGTTGGATACGCAGTATTTT
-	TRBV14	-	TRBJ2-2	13	CASSRGQTGELFF	TGTGCCAGCAGTCGGGGTCAGACCGGGGAGCTGTTTTTT
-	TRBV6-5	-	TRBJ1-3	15	CASSYGPFTGNTIYF	TGTGCCAGCAGTTACGGCCCATTTACTGGAAACACCATATATTTT
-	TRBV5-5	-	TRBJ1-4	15	CASSFTPTTNEKLFF	TGTGCCAGCAGTTTTACTCCGACAACTAATGAAAAACTGTTTTTT